These T cell receptor beta chains were read from a single sample in a study of T-cell reconstitution after alpha-beta-depleted transplantation in children. MiXCR, run by TCRdb on the PCR reads, gives a single entry per CDR3 protein. The repertoire has more than 200,000 distinct CDR3 sequences, around 7.7% of them found once; the top ten carry approximately 34%. The sequencing used PBMCs, mostly from graft donor cells, collected 360 days after TCRalphabeta/CD19-depleted stem cell transplant. All receptors come from a male patient under 10 years old who had a stem cell transplant for acute myeloid leukemia, so the T cells may come from the graft donor. CDR3s include the opening cysteine and the closing phenylalanine or tryptophan. The order of the fields is V gene, D gene, J gene, clone size, CDR3 protein, CDR3 DNA. The D gene is left open where the match is weak. Not every row has a clone size; where given, it reads once, few, many or a size class.

V gene: TRBV5-1
D gene: TRBD2
J gene: TRBJ2-3
clone size: few
CDR3 protein: CASSLGTSPVTDTQYF
CDR3 DNA: TGCGCCAGCAGCTTGGGGACTAGCCCAGTCACAGATACGCAGTATTTT

V gene: TRBV21-1
D gene: .
J gene: TRBJ2-2
clone size: few
CDR3 protein: CASTYRVNTGELFF
CDR3 DNA: TGTGCCAGCACCTACAGGGTTAACACCGGGGAGCTGTTTTTT

V gene: TRBV20-1
D gene: TRBD2
J gene: TRBJ2-5
clone size: few
CDR3 protein: CSPLAGEETQYF
CDR3 DNA: TGCAGTCCACTAGCGGGGGAAGAGACCCAGTACTTC

V gene: TRBV20-1
D gene: TRBD2
J gene: TRBJ2-7
clone size: many
CDR3 protein: CSATGLAGANSYEQYF
CDR3 DNA: TGCAGTGCTACAGGACTAGCGGGTGCCAACTCCTACGAGCAGTACTTC

V gene: TRBV15
D gene: .
J gene: TRBJ2-1
clone size: .
CDR3 protein: CATSRVGRISSYNEQFF
CDR3 DNA: TGTGCCACCAGCAGAGTGGGGCGGATAAGCTCCTACAATGAGCAGTTCTTC

V gene: TRBV5-1
D gene: .
J gene: TRBJ1-2
clone size: few
CDR3 protein: CASSLARALPEYGYTF
CDR3 DNA: TGCGCCAGCAGCTTGGCCCGGGCGCTACCGGAGTATGGCTACACCTTC

V gene: TRBV20-1
D gene: .
J gene: TRBJ2-3
clone size: few
CDR3 protein: CSAPMGGTDTQYF
CDR3 DNA: TGCAGTGCCCCCATGGGAGGCACAGATACGCAGTATTTT

V gene: TRBV4-1
D gene: .
J gene: TRBJ1-6
clone size: .
CDR3 protein: CASSQGRRDSPLHF
CDR3 DNA: TGCGCCAGCAGCCAAGGCAGGCGCGATTCACCCCTCCACTTT

V gene: TRBV6-5
D gene: TRBD2
J gene: TRBJ2-3
clone size: many
CDR3 protein: CASSYALAGGKDTQYF
CDR3 DNA: TGTGCCAGCAGTTACGCGCTAGCGGGGGGGAAGGATACGCAGTATTTT

V gene: TRBV7-2
D gene: TRBD2
J gene: TRBJ2-7
clone size: .
CDR3 protein: CASSLAVGGNIPYEQYF
CDR3 DNA: TGTGCCAGCAGCTTAGCGGTGGGAGGGAATATACCCTACGAGCAGTACTTC

V gene: TRBV11-2
D gene: .
J gene: TRBJ1-1
clone size: .
CDR3 protein: CASSLERVGTEAFF
CDR3 DNA: TGTGCCAGCAGCTTAGAAAGGGTGGGCACTGAAGCTTTCTTT

V gene: TRBV12-3/TRBV12-4
D gene: .
J gene: TRBJ2-1
clone size: few
CDR3 protein: CASRTRAGFYNEQFF
CDR3 DNA: TGTGCCAGCAGAACCAGGGCGGGGTTCTACAATGAGCAGTTCTTC

V gene: TRBV7-2
D gene: .
J gene: TRBJ2-1
clone size: few
CDR3 protein: CASSLAANSYNEQFF
CDR3 DNA: TGTGCCAGCAGCTTAGCCGCTAACTCCTACAATGAGCAGTTCTTC

V gene: TRBV6-2/TRBV6-3
D gene: .
J gene: TRBJ2-2
clone size: few
CDR3 protein: CASSALYKSNTGELFF
CDR3 DNA: TGTGCCAGCAGTGCCCTATATAAGTCGAACACCGGGGAGCTGTTTTTT